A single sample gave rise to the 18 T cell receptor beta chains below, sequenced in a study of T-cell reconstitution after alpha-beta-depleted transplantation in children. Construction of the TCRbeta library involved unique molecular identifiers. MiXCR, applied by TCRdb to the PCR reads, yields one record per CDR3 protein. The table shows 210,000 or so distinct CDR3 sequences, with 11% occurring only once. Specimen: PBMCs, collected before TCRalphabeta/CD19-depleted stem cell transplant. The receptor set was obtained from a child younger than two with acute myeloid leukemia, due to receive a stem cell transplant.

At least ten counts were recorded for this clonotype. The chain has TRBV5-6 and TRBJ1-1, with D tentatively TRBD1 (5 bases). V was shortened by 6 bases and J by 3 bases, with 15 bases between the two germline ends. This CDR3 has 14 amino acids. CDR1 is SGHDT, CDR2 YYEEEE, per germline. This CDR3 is CASTGMGGDTEAFF. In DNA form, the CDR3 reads TGTGCCAGCACCGGCATGGGGGGGGACACTGAAGCTTTCTTT.

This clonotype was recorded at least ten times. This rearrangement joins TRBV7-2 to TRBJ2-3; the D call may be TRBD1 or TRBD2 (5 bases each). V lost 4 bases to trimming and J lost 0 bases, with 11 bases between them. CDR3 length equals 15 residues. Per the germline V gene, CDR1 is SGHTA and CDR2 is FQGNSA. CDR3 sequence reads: CASSSSRGSTDTQYF. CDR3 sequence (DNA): TGTGCCAGCAGCTCTTCTCGGGGCAGCACAGATACGCAGTATTTT.

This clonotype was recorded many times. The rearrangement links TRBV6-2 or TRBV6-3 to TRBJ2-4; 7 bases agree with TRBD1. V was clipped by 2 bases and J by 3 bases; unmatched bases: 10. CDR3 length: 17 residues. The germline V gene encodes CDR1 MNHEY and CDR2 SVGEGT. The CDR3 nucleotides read TGTGCCAGCAGTTACAGGCGAAGGGGGCAAGACAAAAACATTCAGTACTTC. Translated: CASSYRRRGQDKNIQYF.

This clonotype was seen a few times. CDR3 DNA sequence: TGTGCCAGCAGGGCTACCCTTCGGAAAACCGGGGAGCTGTTTTTT. Translating gives CASRATLRKTGELFF. J is TRBJ2-2 and V is TRBV12-3 or TRBV12-4; no definite D call. The V end was cut by 6 bases, the J end by 5 bases, with 16 bases between. The CDR3 runs to 15 residues.

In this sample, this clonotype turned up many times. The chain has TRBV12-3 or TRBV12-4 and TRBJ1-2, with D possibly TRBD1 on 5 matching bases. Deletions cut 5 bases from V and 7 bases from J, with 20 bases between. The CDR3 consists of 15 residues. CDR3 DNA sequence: TGTGCCAGCAGTCCCGGCGGGCAGGGAGCGGCTGGCTACACCTTC. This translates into CASSPGGQGAAGYTF.

CDR3: CASSFTTSGRIDEQFF. The DNA for the CDR3 is TGCGCCAGCAGCTTCACGACTAGCGGGAGGATAGATGAGCAGTTCTTC. The chain employs TRBV5-1 and TRBJ2-1; TRBD2 matches 13 bases. This CDR3 has 16 residues. After removal of 2 bases from V and 8 bases from J, the junction contained 7 bases not matched to a gene. Germline CDR1 SGHRS, CDR2 YFSETQ.

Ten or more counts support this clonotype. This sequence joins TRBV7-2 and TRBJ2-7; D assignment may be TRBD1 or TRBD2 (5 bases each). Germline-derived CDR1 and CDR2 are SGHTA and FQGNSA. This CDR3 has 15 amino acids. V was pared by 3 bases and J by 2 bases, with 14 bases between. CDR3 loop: CASSLDPGATYEQYF. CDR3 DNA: TGTGCCAGCAGCTTGGACCCCGGGGCCACCTACGAGCAGTACTTC.

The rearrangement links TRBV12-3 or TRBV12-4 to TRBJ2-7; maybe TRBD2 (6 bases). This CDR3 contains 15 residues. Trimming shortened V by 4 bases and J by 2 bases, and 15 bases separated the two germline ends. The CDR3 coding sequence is TGTGCCAGCAGTTCCGGGGGACGGGGGACCTACGAGCAGTACTTC. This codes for CASSSGGRGTYEQYF.

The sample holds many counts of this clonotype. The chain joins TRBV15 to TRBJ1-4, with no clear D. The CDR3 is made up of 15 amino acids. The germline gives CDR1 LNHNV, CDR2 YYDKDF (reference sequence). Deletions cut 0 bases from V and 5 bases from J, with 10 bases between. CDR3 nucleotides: TGTGCCACCAGCAGAGATGCGGGTCGGAATGAAAAACTGTTTTTT. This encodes CATSRDAGRNEKLFF.

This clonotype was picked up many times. Written as DNA, the CDR3 is TGTGCCAGCAGCTCAGTGGGTAGCCCAGGAGAGACCCAGTACTTC. It yields the protein CASSSVGSPGETQYF. V gene TRBV7-2 combines with J gene TRBJ2-5; D gene unclear. CDR1 and CDR2 (germline): SGHTA, FQGNSA. V was shortened by 4 bases and J by 4 bases, with 16 bases between the two germline ends. The length of the CDR3 is 15 residues. Full variable domain (missing parts from reference TRBV7-2 and TRBJ2-5): GAGVSQSPSNKVTEKGKDVELRCDPISGHTALYWYRQSLGQGLEFLIYFQGNSAPDKSGLPSDRFSAERTGGSVSTLTIQRTQQEDSAVYLCASSSVGSPGETQYFGPGTRLLVL.

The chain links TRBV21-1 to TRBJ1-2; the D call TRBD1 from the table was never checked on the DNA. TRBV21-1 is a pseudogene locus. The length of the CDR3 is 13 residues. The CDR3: CASKDKFPYDYTF. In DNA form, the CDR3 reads TGTGCCAGCAAGGACAAATTTCCCTATGACTACACCTTC.

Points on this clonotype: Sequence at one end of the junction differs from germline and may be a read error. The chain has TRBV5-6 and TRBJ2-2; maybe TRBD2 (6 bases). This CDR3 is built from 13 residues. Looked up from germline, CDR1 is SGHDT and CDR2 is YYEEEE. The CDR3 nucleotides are TGTGCCAACAGCTTGGCGGGGACCGGGGAGCTGTTTTTT. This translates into CANSLAGTGELFF.

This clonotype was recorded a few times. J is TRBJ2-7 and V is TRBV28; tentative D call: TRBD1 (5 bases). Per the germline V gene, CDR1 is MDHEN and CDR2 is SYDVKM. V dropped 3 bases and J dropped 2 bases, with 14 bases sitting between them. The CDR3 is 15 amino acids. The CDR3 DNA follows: TGTGCCAGCAGTTTTTCAGGGCCCGATCCCTACGAGCAGTACTTC. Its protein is CASSFSGPDPYEQYF.

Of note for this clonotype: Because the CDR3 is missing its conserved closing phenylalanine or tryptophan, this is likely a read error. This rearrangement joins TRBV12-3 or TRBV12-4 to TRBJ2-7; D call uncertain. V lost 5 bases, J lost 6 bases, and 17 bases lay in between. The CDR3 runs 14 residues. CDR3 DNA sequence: TGTGCCAGCAGTCTCGCTTCCGTCGTCTCCGAGCAGTACTAC. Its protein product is CASSLASVVSEQYY.

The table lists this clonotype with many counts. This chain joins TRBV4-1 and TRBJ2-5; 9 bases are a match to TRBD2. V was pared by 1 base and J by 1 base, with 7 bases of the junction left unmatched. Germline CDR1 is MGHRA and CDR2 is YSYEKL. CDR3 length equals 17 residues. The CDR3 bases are TGCGCCAGCAGCCAAGTCAGGGTAGCGGGAGTCCAAGAGACCCAGTACTTC. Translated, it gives CASSQVRVAGVQETQYF.

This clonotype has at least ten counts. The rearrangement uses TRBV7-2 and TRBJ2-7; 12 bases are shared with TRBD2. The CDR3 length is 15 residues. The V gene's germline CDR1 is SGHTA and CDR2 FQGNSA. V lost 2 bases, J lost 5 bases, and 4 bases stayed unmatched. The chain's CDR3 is CASSLLAGGPHEQYF. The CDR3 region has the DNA TGTGCCAGCAGCTTACTAGCGGGAGGGCCCCACGAGCAGTACTTC.

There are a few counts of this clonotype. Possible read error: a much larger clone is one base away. DNA for the CDR3: TGCAGTGCTAGGGGGACAGGGAACTATGGCTACTCCTTC. Protein: CSARGTGNYGYSF. V and J are TRBV20-1 and TRBJ1-2; 9 bases match TRBD1. The CDR3 has 13 residues. Per the germline V gene, CDR1 is DFQATT and CDR2 is SNEGSKA (reference sequence).

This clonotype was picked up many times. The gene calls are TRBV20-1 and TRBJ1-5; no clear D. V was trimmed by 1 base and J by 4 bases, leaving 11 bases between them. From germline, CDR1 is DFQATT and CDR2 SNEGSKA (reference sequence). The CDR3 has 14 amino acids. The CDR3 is CSARGGDFNQPQHF. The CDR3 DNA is TGCAGTGCTAGAGGGGGTGACTTTAATCAGCCCCAGCATTTT.